This T cell receptor beta chain was sequenced for a study of blood T cell repertoires in COVID-19. Background on the study: Both acute and convalescent COVID-19 samples were obtained from the United States, Italy and Spain.

Clones were read by immunoSEQ multiplex PCR, and TCRdb kept only the in-frame ones, dropping some. The sample contains around 120,000 clones, 70% to 90% of which appear only once. The trim removed 0 bases at V and 1 base at J, leaving 6 bases unmatched. CDR3 length equals 16 residues. The TCR comes from a human donor in a cohort sampled during active COVID-19. The J gene is TRBJ2-7, the V gene TRBV5-3, with 8 bases lining up with TRBD2. TRBV5-3 qualifies as an ORF whose function is uncertain. Source material: peripheral blood. CDR3 bases: TGTGCCAGAAGCTTGGAGGGTACTAGCGGATCCTACGAGCAGTACTTC. Translation: CARSLEGTSGSYEQYF.